The sequence of this T cell receptor beta chain was determined in a study of blood T cells in healthy people across ages. The length of the CDR3 is 12 residues. Trimming removed 3 bases from V and 5 bases from J, with 9 bases in between. The germline V gene encodes CDR1 DFQATT and CDR2 SNEGSKA (reference sequence). A J-beta primer mix and a sample-barcoded 5' primer were used in a second PCR of roughly 6 to 11 cycles. One entry per CDR3 protein, called by TCRdb with MiXCR from the 5' RACE reads. Found here are hundreds of thousands of distinct CDR3 sequences, 58% of them singletons; the top ten hold 35% to 40%.

This sequence joins TRBV20-1 and TRBJ2-3; D is unclear. The receptor was derived from a man in his fifties or sixties in good health. Specimen: blood. CDR3 DNA: TGCAGTGCTAGGGACCACGGAGATACGCAGTATTTT. Translation: CSARDHGDTQYF.